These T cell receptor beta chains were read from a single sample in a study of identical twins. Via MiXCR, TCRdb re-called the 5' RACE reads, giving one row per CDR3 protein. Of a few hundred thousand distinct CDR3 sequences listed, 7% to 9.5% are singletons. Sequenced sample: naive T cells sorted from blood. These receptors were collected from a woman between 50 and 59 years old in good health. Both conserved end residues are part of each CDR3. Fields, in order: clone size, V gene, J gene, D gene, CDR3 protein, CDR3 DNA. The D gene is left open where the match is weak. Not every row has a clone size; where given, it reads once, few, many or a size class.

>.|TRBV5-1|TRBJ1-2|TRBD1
CASSSPGTANYGYTF
TGCGCCAGCAGCTCTCCCGGGACAGCTAACTATGGCTACACCTTC
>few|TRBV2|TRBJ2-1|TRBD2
CASSEALLAGVVNEQFF
TGTGCCAGCAGTGAAGCGTTGCTAGCGGGAGTGGTCAATGAGCAGTTCTTC
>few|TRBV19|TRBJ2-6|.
CASSMIGGGANVLTF
TGTGCCAGTAGTATGATCGGGGGTGGGGCCAACGTCCTGACTTTC
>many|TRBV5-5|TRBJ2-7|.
CASSLNGISTYEQYF
TGTGCCAGCAGCCTGAACGGGATATCGACGTACGAGCAGTACTTC
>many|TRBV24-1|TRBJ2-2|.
CATSDFLGGGPGELFF
TGTGCCACCAGTGATTTCTTAGGCGGAGGTCCCGGGGAGCTGTTTTTT
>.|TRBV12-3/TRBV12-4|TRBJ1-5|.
CASNEGGTGDQPQHF
TGTGCCAGCAACGAGGGAGGGACGGGTGATCAGCCCCAGCATTTT
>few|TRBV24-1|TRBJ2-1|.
CATSRASQYNEQFF
TGTGCCACCAGTCGGGCCAGCCAATACAATGAGCAGTTCTTC
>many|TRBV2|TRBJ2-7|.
CASSGTKYEQYF
TGTGCCAGCAGTGGGACAAAATACGAGCAGTACTTC
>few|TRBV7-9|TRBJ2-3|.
CASSLARVGTHPDTQYF
TGTGCCAGCAGCTTAGCGAGGGTTGGGACACATCCAGATACGCAGTATTTT
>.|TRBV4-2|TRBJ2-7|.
CASSQTRAGNTYEQYF
TGTGCCAGCAGCCAAACCCGGGCCGGGAACACCTACGAGCAGTACTTC
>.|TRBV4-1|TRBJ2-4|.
CASSQDSGEGNIQYF
TGCGCCAGCAGCCAAGATTCAGGGGAGGGGAACATTCAGTACTTC
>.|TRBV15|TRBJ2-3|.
CATSRDQSTDTQYF
TGTGCCACCAGCAGAGATCAAAGCACAGATACGCAGTATTTT
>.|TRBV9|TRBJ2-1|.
CASSVGGTSSYNEQFF
TGTGCCAGCAGCGTAGGAGGTACTAGCTCCTACAATGAGCAGTTCTTC
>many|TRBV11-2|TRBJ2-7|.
CASSIRDYEQYF
TGTGCCAGCAGCATCCGGGACTACGAGCAGTACTTC
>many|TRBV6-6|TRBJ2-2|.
CASSYSRRANTGELFF
TGTGCCAGCAGTTACTCGAGAAGGGCGAACACCGGGGAGCTGTTTTTT
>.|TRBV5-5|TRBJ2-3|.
CASSPAAAGIYADTQYF
TGTGCCAGCAGCCCAGCGGCTGCGGGGATATATGCAGATACGCAGTATTTT